What follows are 14 T cell receptor beta chains derived from one specimen sequenced in a study of control samples from healthy donors and cancer patients. Profiling relied on immunoSEQ multiplex PCR, and the TCRdb table lists in-frame clones only, not all of them. This table has 100,000 or so clones, roughly nine tenths appearing once. The sequencing input was blood. These receptors originate from a woman in her 50s in good health.

The chain is built from TRBV7-2 and TRBJ2-7, with 11 positions matching TRBD1. In germline, CDR1 is SGHTA, CDR2 FQGNSA. This CDR3 has 16 amino acids. After removal of 1 base from V and 2 bases from J, the junction contained 4 bases not matched to a gene. The CDR3, as DNA: TGTGCCAGCAGCTTAGATTTGGGACAGGGGGCCTACGAGCAGTACTTC. Translating it yields CASSLDLGQGAYEQYF.

The genes are TRBV19 and TRBJ2-7, with D perhaps TRBD1 (5 bases). This CDR3 region has 15 residues. Germline V gives CDR1 LNHDA, CDR2 SQIVND (reference sequence). V was pared by 3 bases and J by 0 bases, with 12 bases between. The CDR3 loop is CASSMSNRPSYEQYF. In DNA, the CDR3 is TGTGCCAGTAGTATGTCGAACAGGCCCTCCTACGAGCAGTACTTC.

This rearrangement joins TRBV28 to TRBJ2-1; no clear D gene. CDR3 length: 15 residues. V was shortened by 8 bases and J by 4 bases, with 18 bases between the two germline ends. Germline lookup yields CDR1 MDHEN and CDR2 SYDVKM. The CDR3 nucleotides are TGTGCCAGCGTTCCCGCGACCTACCCATACAATGAGCAGTTCTTC. Its translation: CASVPATYPYNEQFF.

V is TRBV2 and J is TRBJ2-5; D is perhaps TRBD1 (5 bases). The germline V gene has CDR1 SNHLY and CDR2 FYNNEI. This CDR3 is 14 amino acids long. Between the trimmed V and J ends, which lost 7 bases and 7 bases, there was a span of 19 bases. The CDR3 loop reads CASILDSTRGTQYF. CDR3 nucleotide sequence: TGTGCCAGCATTCTTGACAGTACCCGTGGGACCCAGTACTTC. Drawing the rest from reference TRBV2 and TRBJ2-5, the complete variable domain is EPEVTQTPSHQVTQMGQEVILRCVPISNHLYFYWYRQILGQKVEFLVSFYNNEISEKSEIFDDQFSVERPDGSNFTLKIRSTKLEDSAMYFCASILDSTRGTQYFGPGTRLLVL.

This chain connects TRBV4-1 to TRBJ2-1; 13 positions match TRBD2. Unmatched junction bases numbered 6, after V lost 0 bases and J lost 4 bases. The germline V gene encodes CDR1 MGHRA and CDR2 YSYEKL. This CDR3 has 18 amino acids. The CDR3 region is CASSQDPTSGGLYNEQFF. For the CDR3, the DNA is TGCGCCAGCAGCCAAGATCCGACTAGCGGGGGGTTATACAATGAGCAGTTCTTC.

The V call is TRBV24-1, the J call TRBJ1-5; no clear D. Trimming cost V 4 bases and J 1 base, with 4 bases left between them. Germline CDR1 reads KGHDR; CDR2 reads SFDVKD. This CDR3 contains 13 residues. This chain's CDR3 is CATSEGSNQPQHF. The CDR3 coding sequence is TGTGCCACCAGTGAAGGAAGCAATCAGCCCCAGCATTTT.

The gene calls are TRBV5-5 and TRBJ1-1, with a weak D call TRBD1 (5 bases). Trimming took 4 bases from V and 3 from J, leaving 16 bases between them. CDR3 length: 15 amino acids. Germline V lookup: CDR1 SGHKS, CDR2 YYEKEE (reference sequence). Written as DNA, the CDR3 is TGTGCCAGCAGCCCAAGCGGGGCGGTGGACACTGAAGCTTTCTTT. Encoded protein: CASSPSGAVDTEAFF.

V gene TRBV7-2 combines with J gene TRBJ2-3; 8 positions match TRBD2. After removal of 6 bases from V and 2 bases from J, the junction contained 13 bases not matched to a gene. CDR3 length: 17 residues. Germline CDR1 is SGHTA and CDR2 is FQGNSA. In DNA form, the CDR3 reads TGTGCCAGCAGAGCGGGAGTGGCGGAAGTTTCCACAGATACGCAGTATTTT. It encodes CASRAGVAEVSTDTQYF. The entire variable domain, with the rest obtained from reference TRBV7-2 and TRBJ2-3, is as follows: GAGVSQSPSNKVTEKGKDVELRCDPISGHTALYWYRQSLGQGLEFLIYFQGNSAPDKSGLPSDRFSAERTGGSVSTLTIQRTQQEDSAVYLCASRAGVAEVSTDTQYFGPGTRLTVL.

The chain joins TRBV5-6 to TRBJ1-2, with D uncertain. Trimming removed 1 base from V and 10 bases from J, with 8 bases in between. This CDR3 has 11 amino acids. The germline V gene encodes CDR1 SGHDT and CDR2 YYEEEE. CDR3 protein: CASSLNNFYTF. The CDR3 nucleotides are TGTGCCAGCAGCTTGAACAATTTCTACACCTTC.

The genes are TRBV29-1 and TRBJ2-3, with D possibly TRBD2 on 5 matching bases. The germline CDR1 and CDR2 sequences are SQVTM and ANQGSEA. There are 11 residues in the CDR3. Trimming left V 6 bases short and J 4 bases short, with 8 bases between. CDR3 nucleotides: TGCAGCGTCAGGACTGCAGATACGCAGTATTTT. Its translation: CSVRTADTQYF.

V usage is TRBV5-4 and J usage is TRBJ2-6, with a possible D match to TRBD1 (5 bases). Trimming took 1 base from V and 0 from J, leaving 11 bases between them. CDR1 is SGHNT, CDR2 YYREEE, per germline (reference sequence). The CDR3 length is 17 residues. The CDR3 coding sequence is TGTGCCAGCAGCTTGTATAGGGGTGCCTCTGGGGCCAACGTCCTGACTTTC. It encodes CASSLYRGASGANVLTF.

The chain carries TRBV28 and TRBJ1-1; TRBD1 is a possible D gene (5 bases). Germline CDR1 and CDR2: MDHEN and SYDVKM. The V end lost 5 bases, the J end lost 7 bases, and 20 bases lay between the germline ends. The CDR3 is made up of 15 amino acids. The chain's CDR3 is CASSLTNPGGNEAFF. The CDR3 coding sequence is TGTGCCAGCAGTCTTACCAACCCGGGGGGTAATGAAGCTTTCTTT.

The chain uses TRBV3-1 (or the pseudogene TRBV3-2) and TRBJ2-5; TRBD2 matches 11 bases. Trimming at V came to 5 bases and at J to 0 bases, leaving 8 bases not matched to a gene. The CDR3 has 17 residues. Germline lookup yields CDR1 LGHDT and CDR2 YNNKEL (reference sequence). CDR3 coding DNA: TGTGCCAGCAGCAAAACACTAGCGGGGGTGTACCAAGAGACCCAGTACTTC. It specifies CASSKTLAGVYQETQYF.

V and J are TRBV19 and TRBJ1-5; TRBD1 matches at 7 bases. The CDR3 is 17 amino acids. Germline V lookup: CDR1 LNHDA, CDR2 SQIVND (reference sequence). The V gene end was trimmed by 1 base and the J gene end by 4 bases; junction bases not matched to a gene: 10. The CDR3 reads CASSIAKGAAANQPQHF. The CDR3 DNA reads TGTGCCAGTAGTATAGCGAAGGGGGCGGCCGCTAATCAGCCCCAGCATTTT.